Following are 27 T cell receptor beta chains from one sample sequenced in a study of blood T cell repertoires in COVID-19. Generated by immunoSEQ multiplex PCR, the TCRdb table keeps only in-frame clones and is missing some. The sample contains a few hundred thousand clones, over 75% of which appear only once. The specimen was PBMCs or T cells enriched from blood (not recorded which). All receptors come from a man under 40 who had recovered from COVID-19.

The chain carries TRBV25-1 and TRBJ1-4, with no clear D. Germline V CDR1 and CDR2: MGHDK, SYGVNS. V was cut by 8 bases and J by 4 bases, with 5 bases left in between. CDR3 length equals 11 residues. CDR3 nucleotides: TGTGCCAGCTCTAATAATGAAAAACTGTTTTTT. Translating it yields CASSNNEKLFF.

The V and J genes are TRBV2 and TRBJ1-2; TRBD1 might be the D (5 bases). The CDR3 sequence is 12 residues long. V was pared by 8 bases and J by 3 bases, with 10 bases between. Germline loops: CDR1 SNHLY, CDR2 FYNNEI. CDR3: CASRQGYYGYTF. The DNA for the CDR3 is TGTGCCAGCCGGCAGGGTTACTATGGCTACACCTTC.

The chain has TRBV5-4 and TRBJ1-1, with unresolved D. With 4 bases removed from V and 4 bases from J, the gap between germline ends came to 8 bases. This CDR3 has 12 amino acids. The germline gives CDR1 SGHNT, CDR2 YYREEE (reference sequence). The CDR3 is CASSPLSTEAFF. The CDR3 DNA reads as TGTGCCAGCAGCCCTTTGAGCACTGAAGCTTTCTTT.

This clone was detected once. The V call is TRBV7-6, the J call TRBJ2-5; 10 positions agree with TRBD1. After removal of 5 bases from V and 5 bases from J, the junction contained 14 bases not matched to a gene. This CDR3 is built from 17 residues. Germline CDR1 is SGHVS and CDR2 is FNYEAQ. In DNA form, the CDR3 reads TGTGCCAGCAGCGTAGGGGCTGGGACAGGGGTTCTTGAGACCCAGTACTTC. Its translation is CASSVGAGTGVLETQYF. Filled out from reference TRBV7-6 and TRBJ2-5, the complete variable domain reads GAGVSQSPRYKVTKRGQDVALRCDPISGHVSLYWYRQALGQGPEFLTYFNYEAQQDKSGLPNDRFSAERPEGSISTLTIQRTEQRDSAMYRCASSVGAGTGVLETQYFGPGTRLLVL.

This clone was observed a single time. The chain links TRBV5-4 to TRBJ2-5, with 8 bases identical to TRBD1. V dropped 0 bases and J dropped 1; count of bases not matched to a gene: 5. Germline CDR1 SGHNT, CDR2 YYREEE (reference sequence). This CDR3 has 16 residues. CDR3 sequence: CASSLGPGGRQETQYF. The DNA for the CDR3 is TGTGCCAGCAGCTTGGGTCCAGGGGGCCGCCAAGAGACCCAGTACTTC. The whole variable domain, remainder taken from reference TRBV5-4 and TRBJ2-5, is ETGVTQSPTHLIKTRGQQVTLRCSSQSGHNTVSWYQQALGQGPQFIFQYYREEENGRGNFPPRFSGLQFPNYSSELNVNALELDDSALYLCASSLGPGGRQETQYFGPGTRLLVL.

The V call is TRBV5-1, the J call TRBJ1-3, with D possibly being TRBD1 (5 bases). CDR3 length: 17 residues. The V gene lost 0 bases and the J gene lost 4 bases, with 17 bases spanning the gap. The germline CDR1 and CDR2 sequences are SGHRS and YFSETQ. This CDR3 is CASSLELGAGRGNTIYF. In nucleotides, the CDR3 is TGCGCCAGCAGCTTGGAACTTGGGGCAGGGCGCGGAAACACCATATATTTT.

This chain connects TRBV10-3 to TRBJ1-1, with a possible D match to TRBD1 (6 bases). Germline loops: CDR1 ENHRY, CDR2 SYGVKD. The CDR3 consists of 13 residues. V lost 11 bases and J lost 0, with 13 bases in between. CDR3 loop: CAPRDTVNTEAFF. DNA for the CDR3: TGTGCCCCCCGGGACACAGTGAACACTGAAGCTTTCTTT.

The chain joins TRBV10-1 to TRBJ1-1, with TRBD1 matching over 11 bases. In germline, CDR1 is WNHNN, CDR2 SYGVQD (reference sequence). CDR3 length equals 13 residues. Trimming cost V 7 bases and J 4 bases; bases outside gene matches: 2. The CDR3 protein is CASKGQGGTEAFF. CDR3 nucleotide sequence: TGCGCCAGCAAGGGACAGGGGGGCACTGAAGCTTTCTTT.

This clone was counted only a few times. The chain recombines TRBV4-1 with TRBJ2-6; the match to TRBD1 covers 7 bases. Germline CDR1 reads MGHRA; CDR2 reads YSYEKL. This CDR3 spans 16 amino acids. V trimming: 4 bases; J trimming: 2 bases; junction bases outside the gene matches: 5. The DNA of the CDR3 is TGCGCCAGCAGCCGCCTGACAGGGACTGGGGCCAACGTCCTGACTTTC. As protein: CASSRLTGTGANVLTF.

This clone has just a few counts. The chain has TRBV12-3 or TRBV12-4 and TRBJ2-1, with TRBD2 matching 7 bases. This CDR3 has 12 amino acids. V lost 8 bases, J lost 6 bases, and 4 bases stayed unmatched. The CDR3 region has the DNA TGTGCCAGCTGGGACTACACCAATGAGCAGTTCTTC. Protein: CASWDYTNEQFF.

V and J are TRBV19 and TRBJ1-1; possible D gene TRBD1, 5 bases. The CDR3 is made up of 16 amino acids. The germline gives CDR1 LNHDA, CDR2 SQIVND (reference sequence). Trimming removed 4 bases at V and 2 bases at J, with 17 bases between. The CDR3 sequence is CASSTDRNNVNTEAFF. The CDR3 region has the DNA TGTGCCAGTAGTACCGACAGAAATAATGTAAACACTGAAGCTTTCTTT.

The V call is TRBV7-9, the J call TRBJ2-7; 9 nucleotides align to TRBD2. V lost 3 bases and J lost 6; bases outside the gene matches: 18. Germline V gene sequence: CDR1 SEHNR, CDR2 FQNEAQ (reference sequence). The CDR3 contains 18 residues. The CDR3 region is CASSFAGGIRGENFEQYF. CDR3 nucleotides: TGTGCCAGCAGCTTTGCGGGGGGGATACGGGGTGAGAATTTCGAGCAGTACTTC.

DNA of the CDR3: TGCGCCAGCAGCCAGGGACTAGCGGGAGATCCCTACGAGCAGTACTTC. It encodes CASSQGLAGDPYEQYF. The rearrangement uses TRBV4-1 and TRBJ2-7; TRBD2 aligns across 14 bases. Germline V gene lookup returns CDR1 MGHRA and CDR2 YSYEKL. The CDR3 runs 16 residues. The junction had 3 bases not matched to a gene; V was cut back by 3 bases and J by 2 bases.

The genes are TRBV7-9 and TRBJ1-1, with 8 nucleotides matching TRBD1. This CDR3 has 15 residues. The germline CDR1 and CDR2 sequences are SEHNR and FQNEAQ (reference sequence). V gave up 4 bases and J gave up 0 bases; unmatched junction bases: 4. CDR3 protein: CASSSRRGLNTEAFF. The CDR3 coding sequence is TGTGCCAGCAGCTCGCGCAGGGGGCTGAACACTGAAGCTTTCTTT.

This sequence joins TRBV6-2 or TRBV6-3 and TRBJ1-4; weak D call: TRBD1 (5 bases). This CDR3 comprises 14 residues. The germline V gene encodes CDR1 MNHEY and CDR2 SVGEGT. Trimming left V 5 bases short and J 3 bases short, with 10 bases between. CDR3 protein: CASSRQTSNEKLFF. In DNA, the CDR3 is TGTGCCAGCAGTCGACAGACCTCTAATGAAAAACTGTTTTTT.

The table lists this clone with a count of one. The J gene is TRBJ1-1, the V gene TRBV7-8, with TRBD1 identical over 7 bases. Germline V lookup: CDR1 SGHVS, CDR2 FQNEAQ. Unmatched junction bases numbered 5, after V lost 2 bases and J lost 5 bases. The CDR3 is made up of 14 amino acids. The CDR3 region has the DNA TGTGCCAGCAGCTTAAATCAGGGGGAAACTGAAGCTTTCTTT. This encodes CASSLNQGETEAFF.

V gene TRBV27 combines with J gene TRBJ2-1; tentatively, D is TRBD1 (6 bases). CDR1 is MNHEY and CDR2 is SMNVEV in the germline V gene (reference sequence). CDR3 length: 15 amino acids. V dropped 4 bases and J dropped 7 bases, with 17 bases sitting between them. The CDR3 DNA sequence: TGTGCCAGCAGTTCCTATAATCACAGGGCTAATGAGCAGTTCTTC. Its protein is CASSSYNHRANEQFF.

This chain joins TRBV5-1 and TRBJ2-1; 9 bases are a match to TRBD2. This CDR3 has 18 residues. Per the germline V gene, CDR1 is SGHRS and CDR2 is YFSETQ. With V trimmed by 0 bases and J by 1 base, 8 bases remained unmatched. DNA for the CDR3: TGCGCCAGCAGCTTGGAGGTGGGACTAGCACGTTCCTACAATGAGCAGTTCTTC. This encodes CASSLEVGLARSYNEQFF.

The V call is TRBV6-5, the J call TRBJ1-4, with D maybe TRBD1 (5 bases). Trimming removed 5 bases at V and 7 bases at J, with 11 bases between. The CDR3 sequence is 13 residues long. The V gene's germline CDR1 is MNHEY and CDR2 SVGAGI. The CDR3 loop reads CASSRTTGEKLFF. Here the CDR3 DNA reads TGTGCCAGCAGTCGCACTACAGGTGAAAAACTGTTTTTT.

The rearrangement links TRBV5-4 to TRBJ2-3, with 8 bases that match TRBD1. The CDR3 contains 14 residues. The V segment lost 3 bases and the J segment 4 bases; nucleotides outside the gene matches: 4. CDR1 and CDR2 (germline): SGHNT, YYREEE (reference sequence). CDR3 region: CASSWRTGSDTQYF. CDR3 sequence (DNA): TGTGCCAGCAGCTGGCGGACAGGGTCAGATACGCAGTATTTT.

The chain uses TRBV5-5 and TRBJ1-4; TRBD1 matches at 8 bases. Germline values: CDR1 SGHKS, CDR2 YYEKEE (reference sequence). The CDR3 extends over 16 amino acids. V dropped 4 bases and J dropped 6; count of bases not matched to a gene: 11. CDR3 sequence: CASSRDRGGWDEKLFF. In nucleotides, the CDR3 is TGTGCCAGCAGCCGCGACAGGGGCGGATGGGATGAAAAACTGTTTTTT.

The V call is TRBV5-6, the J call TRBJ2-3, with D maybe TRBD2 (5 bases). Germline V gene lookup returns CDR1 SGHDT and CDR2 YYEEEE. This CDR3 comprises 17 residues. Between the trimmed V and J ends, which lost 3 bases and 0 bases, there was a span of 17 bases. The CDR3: CASSYRFDKRSTDTQYF. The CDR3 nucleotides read TGTGCCAGCAGCTACCGTTTTGACAAGCGGAGCACAGATACGCAGTATTTT. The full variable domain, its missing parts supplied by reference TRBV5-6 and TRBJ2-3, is DAGVTQSPTHLIKTRGQQVTLRCSPKSGHDTVSWYQQALGQGPQFIFQYYEEEERQRGNFPDRFSGHQFPNYSSELNVNALLLGDSALYLCASSYRFDKRSTDTQYFGPGTRLTVL.

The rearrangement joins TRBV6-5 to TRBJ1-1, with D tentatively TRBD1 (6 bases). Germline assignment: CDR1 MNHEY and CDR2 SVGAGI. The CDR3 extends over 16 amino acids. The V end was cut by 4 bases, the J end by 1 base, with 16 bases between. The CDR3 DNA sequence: TGTGCCAGCAGTTTCTCCCGGGGACATCAGAACACTGAAGCTTTCTTT. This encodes CASSFSRGHQNTEAFF.

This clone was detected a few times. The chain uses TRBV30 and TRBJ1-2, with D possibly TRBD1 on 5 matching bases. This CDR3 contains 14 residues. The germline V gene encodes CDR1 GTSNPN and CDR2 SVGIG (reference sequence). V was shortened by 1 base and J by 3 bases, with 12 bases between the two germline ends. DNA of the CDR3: TGTGCCTGGAGTGCCGCGGGGCGCTACTATGGCTACACCTTC. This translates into CAWSAAGRYYGYTF.

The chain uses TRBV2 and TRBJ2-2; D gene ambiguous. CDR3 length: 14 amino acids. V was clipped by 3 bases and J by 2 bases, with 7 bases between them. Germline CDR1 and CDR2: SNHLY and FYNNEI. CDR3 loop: CASSDLANTGELFF. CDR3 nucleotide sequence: TGTGCCAGCAGTGATCTGGCCAACACCGGGGAGCTGTTTTTT.

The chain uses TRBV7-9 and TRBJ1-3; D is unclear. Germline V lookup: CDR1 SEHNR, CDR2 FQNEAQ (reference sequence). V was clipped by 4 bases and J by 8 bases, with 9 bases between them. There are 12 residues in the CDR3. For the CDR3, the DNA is TGTGCCAGCAGCTCCAGGTGGGACACCATATATTTT. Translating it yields CASSSRWDTIYF.

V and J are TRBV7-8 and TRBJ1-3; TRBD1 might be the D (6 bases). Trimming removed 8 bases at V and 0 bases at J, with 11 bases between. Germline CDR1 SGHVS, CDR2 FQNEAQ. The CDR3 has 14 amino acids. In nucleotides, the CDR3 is TGTGCCAGCTCCAGACAGGACTCTGGAAACACCATATATTTT. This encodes CASSRQDSGNTIYF.